This T cell receptor beta chain was obtained from a study of cytomegalovirus exposure and HLA in healthy donors. Study outcomes and limitations: Cytomegalovirus-associated status was assigned to 150 to 200 TCR beta chains. Later findings reportedly placed an Asian-associated ancestry cluster below the roughly 660-donor mean for N-insertions.

It was with 60 Vbeta and 13 Jbeta primers that the PCR ran. In the authors' methods: As a later analysis found, there were tens of millions of unique TCR beta chains, of which around 10 million were shared. The table came from immunoSEQ multiplex PCR; TCRdb's copy has only in-frame clones and leaves some out. V, J and clone size derive from that table, while D and trimming were established from the DNA sequence. The table lists some 170,000 clones, around 77% of them singletons. With respect to this clone: Antigen unknown.

This TCR came from a woman between 40 and 55 years old in good health and CMV-seronegative. The source material was PBMCs.

The CDR3 bases are TGTGCCTGGAGTAGTTCTACAGGGGTACAACAGCCCCAGCATTTT. This translates into CAWSSSTGVQQPQHF. The chain is built from TRBV30 and TRBJ1-5; TRBD1 matches 7 bases. Trimming removed 2 bases from V and 7 bases from J; junction bases left unmatched: 11. The germline V gene has CDR1 GTSNPN and CDR2 SVGIG (reference sequence). The CDR3 contains 15 residues.